Below are 17 T cell receptor beta chains sequenced from a single sample in a study of blood T cell repertoires in COVID-19. Data came from immunoSEQ multiplex PCR; TCRdb stores just in-frame clones and leaves some out. The sample contains about 36,000 clones, around four fifths of which appear only once. The sequenced material came from peripheral blood. The receptor set was obtained from a man aged 50 or older with active COVID-19.

This clone was seen only a few times. The chain links TRBV7-7 to TRBJ2-5, with 11 bases identical to TRBD1. Germline-derived CDR1 and CDR2 are SSHAT and FNYEAQ (reference sequence). The V segment lost 1 base and the J segment 5 bases; nucleotides outside the gene matches: 3. CDR3 length: 15 amino acids. The CDR3 DNA reads as TGTGCCAGCAGCTTAGGGACAGGGGGCGGCGAGACCCAGTACTTC. It codes for CASSLGTGGGETQYF.

The V call is TRBV9, the J call TRBJ1-1; D is ambiguous. Germline loops: CDR1 SGDLS, CDR2 YYNGEE. The CDR3 consists of 11 residues. The germline V and J ends were trimmed by 3 bases and 6 bases, with 6 bases remaining between them. CDR3 DNA sequence: TGTGCCAGCAGCGACGGGTCTGAAGCTTTCTTT. Translation: CASSDGSEAFF.

V and J are TRBV27 and TRBJ2-1; TRBD1 agrees at 12 bases. V shed 1 base, J shed 8 bases, and the junction held 3 bases outside the gene matches. Germline V lookup: CDR1 MNHEY, CDR2 SMNVEV (reference sequence). This CDR3 spans 15 amino acids. CDR3 region: CASSLWDRGLDEQFF. As DNA, the CDR3 is TGTGCCAGCAGTTTATGGGACAGGGGGCTGGATGAGCAGTTCTTC.

This chain joins TRBV5-1 and TRBJ2-3, with 9 bases that match TRBD1. The CDR3 has 14 amino acids. Per germline, CDR1 SGHRS and CDR2 YFSETQ. V gave up 4 bases and J gave up 3 bases; unmatched junction bases: 3. Here the CDR3 reads CASSVGTGTDTQYF. CDR3 coding DNA: TGCGCCAGCAGCGTGGGGACAGGGACAGATACGCAGTATTTT.

This clone was seen once. The chain carries TRBV20-1 and TRBJ1-5, with D perhaps TRBD1 (5 bases). In germline, CDR1 is DFQATT, CDR2 SNEGSKA (reference sequence). This CDR3 has 16 amino acids. Trimming pared 3 bases from V and 2 bases from J, leaving 17 bases between. CDR3 sequence: CSASMGPLSGNQPQHF. The CDR3 nucleotides are TGCAGTGCTAGTATGGGGCCCCTATCGGGCAATCAGCCCCAGCATTTT.

The CDR3 DNA reads TGTGCCAGCAGCTCGGGACTAGAAGAAGGCACAGATACGCAGTATTTT. This translates into CASSSGLEEGTDTQYF. V usage is TRBV11-3 and J usage is TRBJ2-3; 8 bases match TRBD2. The CDR3 extends over 16 amino acids. Germline CDR1 reads SGHNT; CDR2 reads YENEEA. Germline trimming cut 4 bases from V and 1 base from J; bases unmatched to any gene: 7.

This chain uses TRBV28 with TRBJ1-4; D perhaps matches TRBD1 (6 bases). Trimming stripped 3 bases from V and 3 bases from J, with 23 bases between. The germline CDR1 and CDR2 sequences are MDHEN and SYDVKM. The CDR3 covers 19 residues. In DNA, the CDR3 is TGTGCCAGCAGTTTTTGGTTTCGAACAGGGCGGTTCGCTAATGAAAAACTGTTTTTT. It specifies CASSFWFRTGRFANEKLFF.

The gene calls are TRBV4-3 and TRBJ1-2; tentatively, D is TRBD1 (5 bases). V dropped 1 base and J dropped 12 bases, with 15 bases sitting between them. CDR3 length: 13 residues. Germline V CDR1 and CDR2: LGHNA, YSLEER. The CDR3 loop reads CASSQGRGSEHTF. For the CDR3, the DNA is TGCGCCAGCAGCCAAGGTCGGGGGTCAGAACACACCTTC.

The genes are TRBV7-2 and TRBJ2-7; D is perhaps TRBD2 (6 bases). This CDR3 comprises 17 residues. Germline V CDR1 and CDR2: SGHTA, FQGNSA. Trimming removed 1 base at V and 2 bases at J, with 18 bases between. The CDR3 DNA is TGTGCCAGCAGCTTAGGCCCCCATGGTAGCGGAGCCTACGAGCAGTACTTC. It is translated as CASSLGPHGSGAYEQYF. Combining the CDR3 with reference TRBV7-2 and TRBJ2-7 gives the whole variable domain GAGVSQSPSNKVTEKGKDVELRCDPISGHTALYWYRQSLGQGLEFLIYFQGNSAPDKSGLPSDRFSAERTGGSVSTLTIQRTQQEDSAVYLCASSLGPHGSGAYEQYFGPGTRLTVT.

The chain joins TRBV4-3 to TRBJ2-7; no reliable D call. Germline loops: CDR1 LGHNA, CDR2 YSLEER. Between the trimmed V and J ends, which lost 4 bases and 7 bases, there was a span of 14 bases. The length of the CDR3 is 13 residues. In DNA, the CDR3 is TGCGCCAGCAGCCTCACACACCGATCGGAGCAGTACTTC. This sequence encodes CASSLTHRSEQYF.

CDR3 in DNA: TGCGCCAGCAGTCAAACAGGGACCGGGGAGCTGTTTTTT. Translating gives CASSQTGTGELFF. The chain joins TRBV23-1 to TRBJ2-2, with D perhaps matching TRBD1 (6 bases). TRBV23-1 is given ORF status, its function remaining uncertain. This CDR3 is 13 amino acids long. Trimming removed 2 bases from V and 5 bases from J, with 6 bases in between.

The V gene is TRBV27, the J gene TRBJ2-1, with 13 positions matching TRBD2. V trimming: 6 bases; J trimming: 7 bases; junction bases outside the gene matches: 12. From germline, CDR1 is MNHEY and CDR2 SMNVEV (reference sequence). The CDR3 loop spans 17 amino acids. The CDR3 loop reads CASSPIGLAGVGNEQFF. As DNA, the CDR3 is TGTGCCAGCAGCCCTATCGGACTAGCGGGGGTAGGGAATGAGCAGTTCTTC.

The CDR3 region is CASSEMYGLYEQYF. The CDR3 region has the DNA TGTGCCAGCAGTGAGATGTACGGTCTTTACGAGCAGTACTTC. The chain recombines TRBV6-2 or TRBV6-3 with TRBJ2-7; D not certain. This CDR3 is built from 14 residues. The V end lost 5 bases, the J end lost 4 bases, and 15 bases lay between the germline ends. Germline CDR1 and CDR2: MNHEY and SVGEGT.

V gene TRBV5-1 combines with J gene TRBJ2-3; 16 nucleotides align to TRBD2. The CDR3 runs to 18 residues. V lost 4 bases, J lost 4 bases, and 9 bases stayed unmatched. Germline CDR1 SGHRS, CDR2 YFSETQ. The chain's CDR3 is CASSRSGLAGGPSDTQYF. The CDR3 coding sequence is TGCGCCAGCAGCCGATCGGGACTAGCGGGGGGGCCTTCAGATACGCAGTATTTT.

This clone was picked up one time. This chain links TRBV6-2 or TRBV6-3 with TRBJ2-3, with 12 nucleotides matching TRBD2. This CDR3 is 15 amino acids long. The ends lost 6 bases at V and 5 bases at J; junction bases unmatched: 6. Germline-derived CDR1 and CDR2 are MNHEY and SVGEGT. In DNA form, the CDR3 reads TGTGCCAGCAGCTGGACTAGCGGGGTCCTAGATACGCAGTATTTT. It specifies CASSWTSGVLDTQYF.

The V call is TRBV7-9, the J call TRBJ2-2; 8 bases map to TRBD2. Germline V gene sequence: CDR1 SEHNR, CDR2 FQNEAQ (reference sequence). Trimming cost V 8 bases and J 4 bases; bases outside gene matches: 3. The CDR3 totals 13 residues. The CDR3 loop is CASPAGVTGELFF. The CDR3 DNA reads as TGTGCCAGCCCAGCGGGGGTCACCGGGGAGCTGTTTTTT.

The chain employs TRBV11-2 and TRBJ2-5, with a possible D match to TRBD2 (6 bases). Looked up from germline, CDR1 is SGHAT and CDR2 is FQNNGV. V was shortened by 3 bases and J by 4 bases, with 18 bases between the two germline ends. The CDR3 is 16 amino acids. The CDR3 DNA reads as TGTGCCAGCAGCTTGGTTGGATCGACTAGTGCAGAGACCCAGTACTTC. Translating gives CASSLVGSTSAETQYF.